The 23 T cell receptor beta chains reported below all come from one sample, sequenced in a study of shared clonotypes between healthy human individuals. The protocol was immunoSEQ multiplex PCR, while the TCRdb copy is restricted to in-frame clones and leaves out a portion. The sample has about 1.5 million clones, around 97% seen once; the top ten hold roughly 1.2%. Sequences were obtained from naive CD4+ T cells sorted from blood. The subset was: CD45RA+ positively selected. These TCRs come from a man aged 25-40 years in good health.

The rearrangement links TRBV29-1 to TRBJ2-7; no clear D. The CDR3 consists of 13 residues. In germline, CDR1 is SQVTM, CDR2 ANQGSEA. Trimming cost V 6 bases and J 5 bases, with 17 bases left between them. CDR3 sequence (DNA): TGCAGCGTCCACCTTTTAAATCCGAACGAGCAGTACTTC. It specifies CSVHLLNPNEQYF.

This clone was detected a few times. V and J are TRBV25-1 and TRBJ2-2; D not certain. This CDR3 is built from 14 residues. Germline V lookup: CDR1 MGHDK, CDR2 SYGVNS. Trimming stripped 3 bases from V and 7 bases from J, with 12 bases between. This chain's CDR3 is CASSDFGLGGELFF. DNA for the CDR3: TGTGCCAGCAGTGACTTTGGGTTGGGCGGGGAGCTGTTTTTT.

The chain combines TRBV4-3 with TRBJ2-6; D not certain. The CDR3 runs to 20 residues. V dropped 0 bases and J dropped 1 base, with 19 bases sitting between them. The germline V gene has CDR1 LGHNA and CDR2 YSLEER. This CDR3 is CASSQDSAGALISGANVLTF. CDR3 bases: TGCGCCAGCAGCCAAGATTCGGCAGGTGCCCTAATTTCTGGGGCCAACGTCCTGACTTTC.

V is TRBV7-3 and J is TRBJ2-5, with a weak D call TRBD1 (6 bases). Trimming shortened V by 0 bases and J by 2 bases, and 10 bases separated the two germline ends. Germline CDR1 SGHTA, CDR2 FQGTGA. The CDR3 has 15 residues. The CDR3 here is CASSLTPQGQETQYF. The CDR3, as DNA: TGTGCCAGCAGCTTAACCCCACAGGGACAAGAGACCCAGTACTTC.

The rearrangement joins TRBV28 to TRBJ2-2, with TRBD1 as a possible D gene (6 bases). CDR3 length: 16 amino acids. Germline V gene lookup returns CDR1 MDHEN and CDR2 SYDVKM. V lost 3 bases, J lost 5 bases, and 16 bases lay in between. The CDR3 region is CASSFVLWGPTGELFF. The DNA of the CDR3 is TGTGCCAGCAGTTTCGTCCTGTGGGGGCCGACCGGGGAGCTGTTTTTT.

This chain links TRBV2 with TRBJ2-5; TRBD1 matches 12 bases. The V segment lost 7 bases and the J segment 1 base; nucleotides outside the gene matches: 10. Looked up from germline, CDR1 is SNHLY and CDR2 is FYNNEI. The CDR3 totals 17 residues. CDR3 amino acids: CASKRDRGQLSQETQYF. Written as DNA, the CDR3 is TGTGCCAGCAAGCGGGACAGGGGGCAGCTAAGCCAAGAGACCCAGTACTTC.

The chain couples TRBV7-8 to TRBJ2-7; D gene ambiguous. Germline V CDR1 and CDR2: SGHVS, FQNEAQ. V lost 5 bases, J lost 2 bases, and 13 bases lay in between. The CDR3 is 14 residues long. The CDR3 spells CASSQRSGPYEQYF. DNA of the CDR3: TGTGCCAGCAGCCAAAGATCCGGCCCCTACGAGCAGTACTTC.

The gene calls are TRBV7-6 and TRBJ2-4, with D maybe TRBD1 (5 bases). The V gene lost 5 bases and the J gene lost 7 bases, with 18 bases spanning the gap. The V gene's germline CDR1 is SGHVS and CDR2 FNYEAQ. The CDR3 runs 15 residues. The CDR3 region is CASSPGQNLVNIQYF. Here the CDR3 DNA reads TGTGCCAGCAGCCCCGGACAAAACCTGGTGAACATTCAGTACTTC.

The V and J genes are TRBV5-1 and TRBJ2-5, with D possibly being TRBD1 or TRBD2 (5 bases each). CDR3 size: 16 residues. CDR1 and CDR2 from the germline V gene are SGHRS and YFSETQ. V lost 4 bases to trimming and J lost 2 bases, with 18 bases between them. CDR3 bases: TGCGCCAGCAGCCTGGAGACTGGGGGATGGCAAGAGACCCAGTACTTC. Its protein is CASSLETGGWQETQYF. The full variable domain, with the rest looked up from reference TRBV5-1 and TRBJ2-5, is KAGVTQTPRYLIKTRGQQVTLSCSPISGHRSVSWYQQTPGQGLQFLFEYFSETQRNKGNFPGRFSGRQFSNSRSEMNVSTLELGDSALYLCASSLETGGWQETQYFGPGTRLLVL.

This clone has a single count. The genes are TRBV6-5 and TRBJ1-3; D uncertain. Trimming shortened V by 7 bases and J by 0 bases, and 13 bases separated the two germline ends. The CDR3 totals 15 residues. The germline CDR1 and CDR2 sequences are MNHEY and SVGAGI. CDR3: CASKRTASSGNTIYF. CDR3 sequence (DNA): TGTGCCAGCAAACGGACCGCGAGCTCTGGAAACACCATATATTTT.

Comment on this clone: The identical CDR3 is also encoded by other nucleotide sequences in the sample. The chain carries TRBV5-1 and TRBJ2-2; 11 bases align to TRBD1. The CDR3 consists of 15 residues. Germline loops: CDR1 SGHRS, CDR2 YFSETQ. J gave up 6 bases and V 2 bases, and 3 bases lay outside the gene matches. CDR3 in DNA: TGCGCCAGCAGCTTAGGACAGGGGGCGTCCGGGGAGCTGTTTTTT. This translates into CASSLGQGASGELFF.

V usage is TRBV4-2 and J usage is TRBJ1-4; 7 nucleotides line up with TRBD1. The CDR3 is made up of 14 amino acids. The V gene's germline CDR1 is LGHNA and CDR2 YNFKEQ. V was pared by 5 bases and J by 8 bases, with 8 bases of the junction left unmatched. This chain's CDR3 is CASSYPGQKEKLFF. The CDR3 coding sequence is TGTGCCAGCAGCTATCCGGGACAGAAAGAAAAACTGTTTTTT.

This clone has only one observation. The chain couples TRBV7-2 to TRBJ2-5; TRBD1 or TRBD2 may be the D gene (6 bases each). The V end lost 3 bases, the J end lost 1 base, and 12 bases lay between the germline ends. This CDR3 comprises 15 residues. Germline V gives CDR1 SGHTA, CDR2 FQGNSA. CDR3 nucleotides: TGTGCCAGCAGCTTTTCCGGGGGCTCCCAAGAGACCCAGTACTTC. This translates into CASSFSGGSQETQYF.

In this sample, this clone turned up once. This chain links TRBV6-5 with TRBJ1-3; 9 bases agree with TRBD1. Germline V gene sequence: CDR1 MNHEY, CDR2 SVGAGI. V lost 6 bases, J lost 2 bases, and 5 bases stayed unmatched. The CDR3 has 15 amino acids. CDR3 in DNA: TGTGCCAGCAGGGGGACAGGGCTGACTGGAAACACCATATATTTT. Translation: CASRGTGLTGNTIYF.

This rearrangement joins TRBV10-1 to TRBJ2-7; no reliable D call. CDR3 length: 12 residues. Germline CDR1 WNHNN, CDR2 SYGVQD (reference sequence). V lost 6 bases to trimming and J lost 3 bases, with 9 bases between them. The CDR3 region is CASSRDGYEQYF. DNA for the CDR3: TGCGCCAGCAGCCGAGACGGCTACGAGCAGTACTTC.

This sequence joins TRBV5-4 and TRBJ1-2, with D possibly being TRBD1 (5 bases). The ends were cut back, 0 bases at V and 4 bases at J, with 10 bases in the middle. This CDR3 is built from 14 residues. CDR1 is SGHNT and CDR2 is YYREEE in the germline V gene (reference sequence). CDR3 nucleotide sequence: TGTGCCAGCAGCTTGGTGGCGGGGCCCTATGGCTACACCTTC. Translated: CASSLVAGPYGYTF.

The CDR3, as DNA: TGTGCCAGCAGCAAAGGATGTTCCCCCGGGAGAGGGGCACAGGCGACAGATACGCAGTATTTT. This translates into CASSKGCSPGRGAQATDTQYF. V and J are TRBV21-1 and TRBJ2-3; TRBD2 is the table's D call and was not checked against the DNA. TRBV21-1 counts as a pseudogene. This CDR3 is built from 21 residues.

CDR3 in DNA: TGTGCCAGCAGTGAGCAGGGCTACTATGGCTACACCTTC. Translation: CASSEQGYYGYTF. The V call is TRBV2, the J call TRBJ1-2, with D perhaps TRBD1 (5 bases). The germline CDR1 and CDR2 sequences are SNHLY and FYNNEI. The length of the CDR3 is 13 residues. The V gene lost 3 bases and the J gene lost 3 bases, with 8 bases spanning the gap.

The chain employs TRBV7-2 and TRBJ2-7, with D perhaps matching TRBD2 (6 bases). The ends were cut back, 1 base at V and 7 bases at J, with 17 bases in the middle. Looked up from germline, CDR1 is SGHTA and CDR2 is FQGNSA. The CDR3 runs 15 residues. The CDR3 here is CASSLVGGIAGEQYF. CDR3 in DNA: TGTGCCAGCAGCTTAGTTGGGGGTATCGCGGGGGAGCAGTACTTC.

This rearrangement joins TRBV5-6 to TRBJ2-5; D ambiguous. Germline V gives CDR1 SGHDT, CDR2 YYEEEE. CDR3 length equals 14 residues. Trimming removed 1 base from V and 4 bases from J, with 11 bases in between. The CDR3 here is CASSLMKLTETQYF. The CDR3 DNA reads TGTGCCAGCAGCTTGATGAAACTTACAGAGACCCAGTACTTC.

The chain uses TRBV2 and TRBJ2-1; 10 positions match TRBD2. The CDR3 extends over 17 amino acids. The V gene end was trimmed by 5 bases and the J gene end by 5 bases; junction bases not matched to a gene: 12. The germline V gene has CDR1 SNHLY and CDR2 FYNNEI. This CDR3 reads CASSPISGLASDNEQFF. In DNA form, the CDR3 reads TGTGCCAGCAGTCCCATCTCGGGACTAGCGAGCGACAATGAGCAGTTCTTC.

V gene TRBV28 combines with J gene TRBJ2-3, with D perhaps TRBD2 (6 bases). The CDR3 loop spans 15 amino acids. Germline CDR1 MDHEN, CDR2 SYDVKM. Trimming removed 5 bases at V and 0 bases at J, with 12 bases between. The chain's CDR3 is CASSASGQSTDTQYF. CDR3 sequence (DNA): TGTGCCAGCAGTGCAAGCGGGCAAAGCACAGATACGCAGTATTTT.

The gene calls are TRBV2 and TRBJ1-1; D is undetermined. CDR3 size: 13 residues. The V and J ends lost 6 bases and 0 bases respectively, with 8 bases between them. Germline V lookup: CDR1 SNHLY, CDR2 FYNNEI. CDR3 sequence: CASSGRMNTEAFF. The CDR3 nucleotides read TGTGCCAGCAGCGGACGGATGAACACTGAAGCTTTCTTT.